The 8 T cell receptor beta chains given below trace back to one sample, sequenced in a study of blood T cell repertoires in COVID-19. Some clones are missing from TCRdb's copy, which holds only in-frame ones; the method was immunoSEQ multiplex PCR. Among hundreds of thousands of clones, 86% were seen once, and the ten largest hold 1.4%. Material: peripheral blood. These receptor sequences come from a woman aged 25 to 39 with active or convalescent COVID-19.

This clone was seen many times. For the CDR3, the DNA is TGTGCCAGCAGTTTTGCGGCGCAAGAGACCCAGTACTTC. It codes for CASSFAAQETQYF. The chain links TRBV6-6 to TRBJ2-5; D is unresolved. From germline, CDR1 is MNHNY and CDR2 SVGAGI (reference sequence). The CDR3 runs 13 residues. Trimming stripped 4 bases from V and 2 bases from J, with 8 bases between.

This CDR3 is CASSSAAAGFSGNTIYF. CDR3 in DNA: TGTGCCAGCAGCTCGGCTGCGGCAGGGTTCTCTGGAAACACCATATATTTT. This chain connects TRBV5-4 to TRBJ1-3, with D perhaps TRBD1 (5 bases). Germline assignment: CDR1 SGHNT and CDR2 YYREEE (reference sequence). This CDR3 is 17 amino acids long. V lost 3 bases and J 0 bases, leaving 16 bases between the germline ends.

The CDR3 nucleotides read TGTGCCATCAACTCGGACAGTGAAGCTTTCTTT. As protein: CAINSDSEAFF. The V and J genes are TRBV10-3 and TRBJ1-1; perhaps TRBD1 as D (6 bases). CDR3 length: 11 amino acids. From germline, CDR1 is ENHRY and CDR2 SYGVKD. V shed 7 bases and J shed 7 bases, with 10 bases lying between them.

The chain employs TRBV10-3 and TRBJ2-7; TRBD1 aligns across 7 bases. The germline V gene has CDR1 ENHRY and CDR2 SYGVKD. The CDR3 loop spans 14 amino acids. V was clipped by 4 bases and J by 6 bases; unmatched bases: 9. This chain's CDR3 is CAISAHQGVPEQYF. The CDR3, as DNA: TGTGCCATCAGTGCCCACCAGGGGGTCCCCGAGCAGTACTTC.

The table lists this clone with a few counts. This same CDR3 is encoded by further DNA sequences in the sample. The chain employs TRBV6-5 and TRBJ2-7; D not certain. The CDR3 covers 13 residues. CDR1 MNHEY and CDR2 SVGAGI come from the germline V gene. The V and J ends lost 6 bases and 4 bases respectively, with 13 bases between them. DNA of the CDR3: TGTGCCAGCAGCCCAACGGGTCCGTACGAGCAGTACTTC. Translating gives CASSPTGPYEQYF.

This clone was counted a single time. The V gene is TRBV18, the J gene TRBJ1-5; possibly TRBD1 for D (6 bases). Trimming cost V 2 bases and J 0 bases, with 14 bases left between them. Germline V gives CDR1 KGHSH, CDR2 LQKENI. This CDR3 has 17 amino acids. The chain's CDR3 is CASSPTGLPYSNQPQHF. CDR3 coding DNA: TGTGCCAGCTCACCAACAGGGCTTCCATATAGCAATCAGCCCCAGCATTTT.

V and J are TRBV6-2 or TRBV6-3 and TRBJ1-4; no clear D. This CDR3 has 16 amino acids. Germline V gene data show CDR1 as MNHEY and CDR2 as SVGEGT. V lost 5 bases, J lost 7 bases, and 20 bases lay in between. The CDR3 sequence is CASSIPDLGRGEKLFF. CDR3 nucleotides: TGTGCCAGCAGTATCCCAGACCTGGGTCGGGGTGAAAAACTGTTTTTT.

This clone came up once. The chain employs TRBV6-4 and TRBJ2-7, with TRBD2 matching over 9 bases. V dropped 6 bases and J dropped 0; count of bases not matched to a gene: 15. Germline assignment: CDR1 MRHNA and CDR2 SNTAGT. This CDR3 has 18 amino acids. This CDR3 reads CASRTRGSGSPYSYEQYF. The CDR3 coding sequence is TGTGCCAGCAGGACCCGGGGTAGCGGGAGTCCCTACTCCTACGAGCAGTACTTC.